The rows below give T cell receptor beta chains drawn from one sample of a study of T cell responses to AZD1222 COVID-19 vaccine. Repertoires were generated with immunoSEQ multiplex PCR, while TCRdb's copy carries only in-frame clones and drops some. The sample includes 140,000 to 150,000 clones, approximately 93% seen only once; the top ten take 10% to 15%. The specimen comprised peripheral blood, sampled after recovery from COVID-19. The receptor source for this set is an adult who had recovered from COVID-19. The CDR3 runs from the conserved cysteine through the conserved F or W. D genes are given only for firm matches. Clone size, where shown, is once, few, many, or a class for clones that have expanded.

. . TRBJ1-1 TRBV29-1 CSALGAGVVRTEAFF TGCAGCGCCCTAGGGGCGGGGGTGGTTAGGACTGAAGCTTTCTTT
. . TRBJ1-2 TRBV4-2 CASSQTWAAQANYGYTF TGTGCCAGCAGCCAAACCTGGGCAGCCCAAGCTAACTATGGCTACACCTTC
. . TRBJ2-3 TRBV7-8 CASSLAKSKAGPGVDTQYF TGTGCCAGCAGCTTAGCCAAATCCAAGGCCGGGCCGGGCGTGGATACGCAGTATTTT
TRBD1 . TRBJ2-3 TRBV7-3 CASSLTDRHLTGGRTDTQYF TGTGCCAGCAGCTTAACCGACCGGCACTTGACAGGGGGGCGCACAGATACGCAGTATTTT
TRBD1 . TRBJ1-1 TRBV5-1 CASSVRQGVTEAFF TGCGCCAGCAGCGTACGACAGGGGGTCACTGAAGCTTTCTTT
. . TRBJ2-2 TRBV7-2 CASSFNWNTGELFF TGTGCCAGCAGCTTTAATTGGAACACCGGGGAGCTGTTTTTT
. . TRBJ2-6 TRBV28 CASRWGPQGQFRLGSGANVLTF TGTGCCAGCAGGTGGGGGCCACAGGGTCAGTTTCGTCTTGGGTCTGGGGCCAACGTCCTGACTTTC
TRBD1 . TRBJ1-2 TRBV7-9 CASSTMTGSYGYTF TGTGCCAGCAGCACCATGACAGGGTCTTATGGCTACACCTTC
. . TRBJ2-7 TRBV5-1 CASSFEQVYEQYF TGCGCCAGCAGCTTTGAACAGGTTTACGAGCAGTACTTC
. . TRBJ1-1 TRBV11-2 CASSPGTNTEAFF TGTGCCAGCAGCCCCGGAACGAACACTGAAGCTTTCTTT
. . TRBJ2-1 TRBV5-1 CASSQGPGDYNEQFF TGCGCCAGCAGCCAAGGACCGGGCGACTACAATGAGCAGTTCTTC
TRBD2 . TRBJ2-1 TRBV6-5 CASSSRLAGGEQFF TGTGCCAGCAGTTCCCGACTAGCGGGAGGTGAGCAGTTCTTC
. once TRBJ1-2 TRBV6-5 CASNEWGLPNGYTF TGTGCCAGCAACGAATGGGGCCTTCCCAATGGCTACACCTTC
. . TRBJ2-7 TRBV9 CASSPKLGADYEQYF TGTGCCAGCAGCCCAAAACTGGGGGCAGACTACGAGCAGTACTTC
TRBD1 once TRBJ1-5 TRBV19 CASTPTGRDQPQHF TGTGCCAGTACCCCGACAGGGAGGGATCAGCCCCAGCATTTT
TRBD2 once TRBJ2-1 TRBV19 CASSSPTSGVFYEQFF TGTGCCAGTAGTAGCCCGACTAGCGGGGTTTTTTATGAGCAGTTCTTC
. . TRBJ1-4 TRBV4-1 CASSQVGVGEKLFF TGCGCCAGCAGCCAAGTCGGGGTCGGCGAAAAACTGTTTTTT
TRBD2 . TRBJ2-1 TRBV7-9 CASSLGAGGDQEQFF TGTGCCAGCAGCTTAGGCGCGGGAGGGGACCAGGAGCAGTTCTTC
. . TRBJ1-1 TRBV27 CASSPDSGVPNTEAFF TGTGCCAGCAGTCCCGATTCCGGGGTACCGAACACTGAAGCTTTCTTT
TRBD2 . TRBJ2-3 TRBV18 CASSRAGRAPDTQYF TGTGCCAGCTCACGAGCCGGGAGGGCCCCGGATACGCAGTATTTT
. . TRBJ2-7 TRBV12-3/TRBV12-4 CASSLDERYEQYF TGTGCCAGCAGTTTGGACGAACGCTACGAGCAGTACTTC
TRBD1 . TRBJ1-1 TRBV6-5 CASSHNRGSTEAFF TGTGCCAGCAGCCATAACAGGGGCAGCACTGAAGCTTTCTTT
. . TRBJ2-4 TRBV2 CASSSGSSFAKNIQYF TGTGCCAGCAGCTCCGGGAGTTCATTCGCCAAAAACATTCAGTACTTC
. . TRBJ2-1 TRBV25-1 CASSIGLANEQFF TGTGCCAGCAGTATAGGTCTAGCCAATGAGCAGTTCTTC
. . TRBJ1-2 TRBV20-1 CSASTGGDYGYTF TGCAGTGCTAGTACTGGGGGCGACTATGGCTACACCTTC
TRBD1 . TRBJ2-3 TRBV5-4 CASSQRQGTDTQYF TGTGCCAGCAGCCAGAGACAGGGGACAGATACGCAGTATTTT
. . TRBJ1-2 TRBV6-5 CASSKTGENYGYTF TGTGCCAGCAGTAAGACAGGAGAAAACTATGGCTACACCTTC
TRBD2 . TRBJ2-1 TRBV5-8 CASSLSIWGGRGSNEQFF TGTGCCAGCAGCTTGTCTATATGGGGGGGACGGGGGTCCAATGAGCAGTTCTTC
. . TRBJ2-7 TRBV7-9 CASSLAAYEQYF TGTGCCAGCAGCCTCGCAGCCTACGAGCAGTACTTC
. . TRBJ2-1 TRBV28 CASSHRSPSYNEQFF TGTGCCAGCAGTCACCGGAGTCCCTCCTACAATGAGCAGTTCTTC
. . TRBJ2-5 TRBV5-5 CASSLMSGVGETQYF TGTGCCAGCAGCTTGATGTCGGGAGTGGGAGAGACCCAGTACTTC
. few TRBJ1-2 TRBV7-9 CASSLEGTGYTF TGTGCCAGCAGCTTAGAGGGGACCGGCTACACCTTC
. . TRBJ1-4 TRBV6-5 CASSPRRGEKLFF TGTGCCAGCAGTCCTCGGAGGGGAGAAAAACTGTTTTTT
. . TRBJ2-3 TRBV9 CASSVLLSGTDTQYF TGTGCCAGCAGCGTACTTCTCTCCGGCACAGATACGCAGTATTTT
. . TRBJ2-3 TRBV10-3 CAISEGRWDTQYF TGTGCCATCAGTGAGGGGAGGTGGGATACGCAGTATTTT
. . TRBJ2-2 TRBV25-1 CASSDPGHYTGELFF TGTGCCAGCAGTGATCCGGGACACTACACCGGGGAGCTGTTTTTT
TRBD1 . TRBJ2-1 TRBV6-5 CASSRPGQIYNEQFF TGTGCCAGCAGTCGGCCGGGACAGATATACAATGAGCAGTTCTTC
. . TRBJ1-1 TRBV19 CASSIGAGLNTEAFF TGTGCCAGTAGTATTGGGGCCGGGCTGAACACTGAAGCTTTCTTT
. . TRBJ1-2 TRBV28 CASYPEGFHGYTF TGTGCCAGCTACCCCGAGGGTTTCCATGGCTACACCTTC
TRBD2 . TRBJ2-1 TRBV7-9 CASSLRASGSSYNEQFF TGTGCCAGCAGCTTAAGGGCTAGCGGGAGCTCCTACAATGAGCAGTTCTTC
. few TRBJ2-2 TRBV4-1 CASSQRGLLDGELFF TGCGCCAGCAGCCAACGGGGACTCTTGGACGGGGAGCTGTTTTTT
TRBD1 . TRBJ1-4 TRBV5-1 CASSAQGFREKLFF TGCGCCAGCAGCGCACAGGGGTTTCGAGAAAAACTGTTTTTT
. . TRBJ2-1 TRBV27 CASRLSGSSYNEQFF TGTGCCAGCAGACTCAGCGGTAGCTCCTACAATGAGCAGTTCTTC
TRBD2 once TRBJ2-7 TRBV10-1 CASSESRVAGGEQYF TGCGCCAGCAGTGAGTCGAGGGTAGCGGGAGGTGAGCAGTACTTC
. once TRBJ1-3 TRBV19 CASSMIRNSGNTIYF TGTGCCAGTAGTATGATCAGAAACTCTGGAAACACCATATATTTT
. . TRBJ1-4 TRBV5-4 CASSRSGGHEKLFF TGTGCCAGCAGCCGAAGTGGGGGACATGAAAAACTGTTTTTT